This TCR beta chain was found in a study of T cells in Graves' hyperthyroidism and ophthalmopathy (dated by TCRdb to about 2019). With regard to the full study: Peripheral blood samples were taken at initial diagnosis, before any treatment was given. After blood sampling, hyperthyroidism patients were treated with methimazole at a starting dose of 30 mg daily, and ophthalmopathy patients were treated with high-dose intravenous methylprednisolone. A discovery cohort of around 100 patients, about 43 with Graves' ophthalmopathy and over 55 with stable Graves' hyperthyroidism, was used to find distinguishing TCR V-J signatures. The paper reports TCR Vbeta CDR3 sequencing of over 130 peripheral blood samples: approximately 41 ophthalmopathy, 75 to 80 hyperthyroidism and roughly 17 progressor patients. The study also compared thyroid tissue and blood T-cell repertoires from about 6 Graves' hyperthyroidism patients. Whether ophthalmopathy could be predicted prospectively was tested in an independent validation cohort made up of under 20 hyperthyroidism patients plus 17 patients who later progressed to ophthalmopathy. The 80 to 100 discovery patients were randomly divided into training and test sets at a 7:3 ratio. Study-level results and caveats: During validation, the model predicted progression to ophthalmopathy a median of around six months ahead of onset, with around 71% sensitivity and 72.22% specificity. Blood samples also contained most of the expanded thyroid clonotypes (frequency above 0.001), which suggests that blood repertoires may reflect thyroid immune responses. A 13 V-J signature model separated ophthalmopathy from stable hyperthyroidism, with just over 85% sensitivity and 81% to 82% specificity in cross-validation and 80%/75% in testing. Sample size was not statistically predetermined, and blinding of investigators to group allocation was not performed.

This clonotype was observed a handful of times. Its antigen has not been determined. No clone much larger than this one lies a single base away; base qualities are absent. Stable Graves' hyperthyroidism was defined as no progression to ophthalmopathy during 18 months of follow-up. Hyperthyroidism patients were newly diagnosed, had a disease duration of under 2 months, and were aged 18 to 65 years. Any patient with an uncontrolled infection, another autoimmune disease, pregnancy or lactation was excluded. Diagnoses were established on the basis of clinical symptoms, serum thyroxine and TRAb, thyroid ultrasound, and orbital computed tomography. PBMCs were isolated from about 9.1 ml of fresh peripheral blood by Ficoll-Paque density gradient centrifugation. Total RNA was extracted using Trizol reagent, and RNA quality was assessed on an Agilent 2100 Bioanalyzer. V gives up 8 bases and J gives up 0 bases, and the segment between their germline ends measures 10 bases. Reading the germline V gene gives CDR1 SQVTM and CDR2 ANQGSEA. Measured from the cysteine to the phenylalanine, the CDR3 is 12 residues long. Left in the record is the CDR3 DNA by itself, 36 bases read in frame from the first base.

The TCR beta CDR3 regions were amplified from the RNA transcripts. A first-round RT-PCR of the TCR CDR3 used the HTBI primer set with the Qiagen OneStep RT-PCR kit. Libraries were constructed in a second round of multiplex PCR, after which size selection and purification were performed. Sequencing of the libraries was done on an Illumina HiSeq2000 using paired-end 100 bp reads. The original pipeline was this. SOAPnuke was used to process the raw data, removing reads that contained adapters or uncalled bases, had a mean Phred below 15, or lacked an exact match to the constant primer or identifier. High-quality paired reads were merged with COPE v1.2.5, and unique nucleotide sequences were defined as clonotypes. Clonotypes were aligned to IMGT TRBV, TRBD and TRBJ reference segments using MiTCR v1.1. The analysis included only V-J combinations with a frequency above 0.0001, which together covered 98% to 99.2% of the repertoires. The TCS score was defined as the ratio of F50 (clonal expansion) to E x V (chaos), calculated using BLOSUM62-based TCRdist between CDR3 peptides within each V-J. Welch's t-statistics and random forest reduced around 520 V-J features to about 12, which were used in a naive Bayes classifier (R e1071). The public reads were reprocessed in TCRdb via fastp at Q25 and MiXCR, keeping in-frame beta chains. When rows share a CDR3 protein, they turn into one entry using the most common DNA and genes. The V and J calls here are based on TCRdb, not the publication. The sample has around 450,000 distinct CDR3 sequences on record, less than 20% of them singletons. The top ten clonotypes cover roughly 15% of the sample.

The rearranged segments are TRBV29-1 and TRBJ1-1; too little of a D gene remains to name it. Sequencing was done on a sample of blood. The clonotype originates from a woman aged 18-35 years with Graves' hyperthyroidism. The nucleotides read TGCAGCTTCTCAGTTATGAACACTGAAGCTTTCTTT. Protein translation: CSFSVMNTEAFF.